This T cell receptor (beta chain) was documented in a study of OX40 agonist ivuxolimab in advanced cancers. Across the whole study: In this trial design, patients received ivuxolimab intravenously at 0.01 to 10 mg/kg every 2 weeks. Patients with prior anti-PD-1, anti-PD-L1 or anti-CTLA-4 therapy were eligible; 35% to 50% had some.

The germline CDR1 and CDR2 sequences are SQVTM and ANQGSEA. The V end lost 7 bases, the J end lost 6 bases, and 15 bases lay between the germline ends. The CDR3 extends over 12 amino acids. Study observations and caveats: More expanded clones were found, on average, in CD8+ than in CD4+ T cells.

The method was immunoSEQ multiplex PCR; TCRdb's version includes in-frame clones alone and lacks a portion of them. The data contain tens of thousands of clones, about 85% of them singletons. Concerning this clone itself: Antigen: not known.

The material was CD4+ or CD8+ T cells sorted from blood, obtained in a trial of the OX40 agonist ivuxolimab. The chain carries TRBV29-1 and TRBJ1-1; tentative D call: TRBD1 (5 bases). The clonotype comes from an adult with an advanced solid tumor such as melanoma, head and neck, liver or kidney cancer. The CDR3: CSASRQSAEAFF. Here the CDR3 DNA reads TGCAGCGCCTCCAGACAGTCTGCTGAAGCTTTCTTT.